This entry lists 15 T cell receptor beta chains sequenced from one sample in a study of blood T cells in healthy people across ages. With a J-beta primer mix and a sample-barcoded 5' primer, a second PCR ran about 7 to 12 cycles. TCRdb ran MiXCR on the 5' RACE reads and lists one entry per CDR3 protein. The sample consists of about 800,000 distinct CDR3 sequences, 25% of them appearing once. These data are also associated with another study on T cells of mothers and their children.

Sequencing was done on a sample of blood. Receptors were obtained from a boy between 10 and 17 years old in good health.

This clonotype appeared a few times. The chain carries TRBV12-3 or TRBV12-4 and TRBJ1-4, with a weak D call TRBD1 (5 bases). V was pared by 2 bases and J by 8 bases, with 12 bases between. The CDR3 consists of 14 residues. The CDR3 loop is CASSLIRDGEKLFF. CDR3 coding DNA: TGTGCCAGCAGTTTAATCAGGGATGGGGAAAAACTGTTTTTT.

The V and J genes are TRBV29-1 and TRBJ1-1; 9 bases line up with TRBD1. The J segment lost 1 base and the V segment lost 2 bases, leaving 5 bases of the junction unmatched. This CDR3 comprises 15 residues. The germline V gene encodes CDR1 SQVTM and CDR2 ANQGSEA. The CDR3 loop is CSVENPGQGNTEAFF. The CDR3 DNA reads as TGCAGCGTTGAAAACCCGGGACAGGGGAACACTGAAGCTTTCTTT.

V gene TRBV6-6 combines with J gene TRBJ2-1, with D possibly matching TRBD1 (7 bases). The J call may be incorrect, as the DNA end agrees better with TRBJ2-7. The germline V gene encodes CDR1 MNHNY and CDR2 SVGAGI (reference sequence). This CDR3 contains 15 residues. The chain's CDR3 is CASSAGTADTYEQYF. In DNA form, the CDR3 reads TGTGCCAGCAGTGCGGGGACAGCTGACACCTACGAGCAGTACTTC.

The gene calls are TRBV4-1 and TRBJ2-5; 7 bases align to TRBD2. The CDR3 is 17 amino acids. Looked up from germline, CDR1 is MGHRA and CDR2 is YSYEKL. V trimming: 2 bases; J trimming: 5 bases; junction bases outside the gene matches: 14. The CDR3 coding sequence is TGCGCCAGCAGCCAAAGTGGCGGCGGGAGAACGGGGGAGACCCAGTACTTC. It is translated as CASSQSGGGRTGETQYF.

V is TRBV20-1 and J is TRBJ2-1, with 8 positions matching TRBD2. J lost 6 bases, V lost 2 bases, and 6 bases had no gene match. Germline V gene sequence: CDR1 DFQATT, CDR2 SNEGSKA (reference sequence). This CDR3 is built from 14 residues. CDR3 in amino acids: CSARLASGGNEQFF. The CDR3, as DNA: TGCAGTGCTAGATTGGCCAGCGGGGGCAATGAGCAGTTCTTC.

The table lists this clonotype with a few counts. The V call is TRBV29-1, the J call TRBJ2-1; possibly TRBD1 for D (7 bases). V dropped 2 bases and J dropped 7 bases, with 18 bases sitting between them. This CDR3 spans 15 amino acids. Per the germline V gene, CDR1 is SQVTM and CDR2 is ANQGSEA. In DNA form, the CDR3 reads TGCAGCGTTGAATTATCGGGGTCAGGGGGGAATGAGCAGTTCTTC. Translation gives CSVELSGSGGNEQFF.

The V gene is TRBV7-8, the J gene TRBJ2-3, with 10 bases fitting TRBD2. Germline V gene lookup returns CDR1 SGHVS and CDR2 FQNEAQ. J gave up 6 bases and V 7 bases, and 10 bases lay outside the gene matches. The CDR3 spans 15 residues. CDR3 sequence reads: CASTSGLANGDTQYF. The CDR3, as DNA: TGTGCCAGCACCTCGGGACTAGCGAATGGGGATACGCAGTATTTT.

Details on this clonotype: At one boundary the junction diverges from the germline segment, which might be a read error. This chain connects TRBV5-1 to TRBJ2-5, with D unclear. Germline assignment: CDR1 SGHRS and CDR2 YFSETQ. This CDR3 spans 14 amino acids. CDR3 DNA sequence: TGTGCCAGCAGCAACGGGCCCAGTCAGGAGACCCAGTACTTC. It specifies CASSNGPSQETQYF.

The chain joins TRBV28 to TRBJ2-5; TRBD2 is a possible D gene (5 bases). Judging by the DNA end, TRBJ2-7 fits better; the J call may be wrong. The CDR3 has 13 residues. CDR1 is MDHEN and CDR2 is SYDVKM in the germline V gene. CDR3 sequence (DNA): TGTGCCATCTCGAGGGCACCACCCTACGAGCAGTACTTC. It codes for CAISRAPPYEQYF.

This clonotype occurred a few times. Compared with germline, one end of the junction differs, possibly owing to a read error. The J gene is TRBJ2-7, the V gene TRBV29-1; unclear D gene. Germline values: CDR1 SQVTM, CDR2 ANQGSEA. CDR3 length: 11 amino acids. DNA of the CDR3: TGCAGCGCTACCGACACTTACAAGCAGTACTTT. Protein sequence: CSATDTYKQYF.

J is TRBJ1-4 and V is TRBV28; no firm D call. The V end was cut by 5 bases, the J end by 8 bases, with 15 bases between. CDR3 length: 14 amino acids. CDR1 MDHEN and CDR2 SYDVKM come from the germline V gene. CDR3 nucleotides: TGTGCCAGCAGTCTGGCGGGGATCGGGGAAAAACTGTTTTTT. It encodes CASSLAGIGEKLFF.

This clonotype was seen only a few times. The CDR3: CASSVDPDSYGYTF. CDR3 DNA: TGTGCCAGCAGCGTAGATCCGGACAGCTATGGCTACACCTTC. This sequence joins TRBV9 and TRBJ1-2; D may be TRBD1 (6 bases). The germline V gene has CDR1 SGDLS and CDR2 YYNGEE. The CDR3 consists of 14 residues. The germline V and J ends were trimmed by 0 bases and 4 bases, with 10 bases remaining between them.

The chain recombines TRBV6-1 with TRBJ2-5; unclear D gene. The tail of the sequence fits TRBJ2-7 better, so the J call may be wrong. Germline V gives CDR1 MNHNS, CDR2 SASEGT. CDR3 length equals 13 residues. The CDR3 DNA is TGTGCCAGCAGTGAAGGCCCACGCTACGAGCAGTACTTC. This encodes CASSEGPRYEQYF.

The V call is TRBV6-6, the J call TRBJ2-5; the match to TRBD1 covers 8 bases. The CDR3 spans 13 residues. Germline CDR1 reads MNHNY; CDR2 reads SVGAGI (reference sequence). Unmatched junction bases numbered 5, after V lost 5 bases and J lost 6 bases. Written as DNA, the CDR3 is TGTGCCAGCAGTAGGGACAGGAGTAAGACCCAGTACTTC. Translated, it gives CASSRDRSKTQYF.

This clonotype was seen a few times. The V gene is TRBV19, the J gene TRBJ2-1, with D tentatively TRBD2 (5 bases). This CDR3 has 13 amino acids. Per the germline V gene, CDR1 is LNHDA and CDR2 is SQIVND (reference sequence). The V and J ends lost 3 bases and 5 bases respectively, with 8 bases between them. The CDR3 DNA sequence: TGTGCCAGTAGTATCGGGGTGCACAATGAGCAGTTCTTC. It translates to CASSIGVHNEQFF.